This TCR beta chain was documented in a study of blood T cells in healthy people across ages. Trimming removed 4 bases at V and 0 bases at J, with 13 bases between. Germline lookup yields CDR1 LNHDA and CDR2 SQIVND (reference sequence). The CDR3 contains 15 residues. Overall study findings and caveats: Per-million-T-cell TCR beta diversity fell roughly linearly with age. Naive T cell percentage and TCR beta diversity correlated strongly.

A second roughly 6 to 11 cycle PCR used barcoded and J-beta primers. One entry per CDR3 protein results from TCRdb running MiXCR on the 5' RACE reads. The table includes about 1.1 million distinct CDR3 sequences, more than 30% detected once. This clonotype has just one count. The antigen remains undetermined. The source of this sequence is a man younger than 35 in good health. V and J are TRBV19 and TRBJ2-7; possible D gene TRBD1, 5 bases. The sample was blood. CDR3 coding DNA: TGTGCCAGTAGTAATCAGGGAAAAAGCTCCTACGAGCAGTACTTC. As protein: CASSNQGKSSYEQYF.